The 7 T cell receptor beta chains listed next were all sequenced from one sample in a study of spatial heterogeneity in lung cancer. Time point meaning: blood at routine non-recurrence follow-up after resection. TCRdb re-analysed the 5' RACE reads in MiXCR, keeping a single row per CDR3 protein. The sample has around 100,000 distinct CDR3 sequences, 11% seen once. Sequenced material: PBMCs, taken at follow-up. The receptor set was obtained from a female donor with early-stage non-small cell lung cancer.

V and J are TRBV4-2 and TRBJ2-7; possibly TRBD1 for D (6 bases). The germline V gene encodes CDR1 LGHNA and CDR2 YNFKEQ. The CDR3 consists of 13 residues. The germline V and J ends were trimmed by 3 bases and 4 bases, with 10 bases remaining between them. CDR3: CASSHLGAYEQYF. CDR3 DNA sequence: TGTGCCAGCAGCCACTTGGGGGCGTACGAGCAGTACTTC.

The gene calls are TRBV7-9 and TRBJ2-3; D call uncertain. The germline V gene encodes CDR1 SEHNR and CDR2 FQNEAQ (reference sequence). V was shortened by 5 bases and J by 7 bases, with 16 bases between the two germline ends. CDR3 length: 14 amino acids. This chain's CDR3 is CASSVGSTRYTQYF. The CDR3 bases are TGTGCCAGCAGCGTTGGCTCAACCCGGTATACGCAGTATTTT.

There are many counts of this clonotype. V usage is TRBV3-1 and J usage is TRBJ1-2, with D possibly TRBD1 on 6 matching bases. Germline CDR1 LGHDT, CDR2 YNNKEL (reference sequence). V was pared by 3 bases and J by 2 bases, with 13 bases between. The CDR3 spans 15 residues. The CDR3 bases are TGTGCCAGCAGCCAGGACAGCCTTTTGAACTATGGCTACACCTTC. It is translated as CASSQDSLLNYGYTF.

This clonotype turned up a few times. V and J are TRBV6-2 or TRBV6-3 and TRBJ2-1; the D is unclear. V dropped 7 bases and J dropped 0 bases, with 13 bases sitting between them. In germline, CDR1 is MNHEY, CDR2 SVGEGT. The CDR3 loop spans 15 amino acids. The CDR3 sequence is CASTPGTRSYNEQFF. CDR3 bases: TGTGCCAGCACCCCCGGCACCCGCTCCTACAATGAGCAGTTCTTC.

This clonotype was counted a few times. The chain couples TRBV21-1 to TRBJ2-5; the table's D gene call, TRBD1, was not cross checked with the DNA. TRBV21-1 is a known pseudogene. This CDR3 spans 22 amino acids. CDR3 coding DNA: TGTGCCAGCAGCAAAGCGCGCCCCGGGACACCAGGGGGGGACCCCACGGAGGAGACCCAGTACTTC. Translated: CASSKARPGTPGGDPTEETQYF.

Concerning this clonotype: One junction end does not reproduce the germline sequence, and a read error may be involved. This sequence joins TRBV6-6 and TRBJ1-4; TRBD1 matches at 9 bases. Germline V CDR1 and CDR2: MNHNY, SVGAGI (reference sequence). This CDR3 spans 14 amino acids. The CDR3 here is CAGSFGQGFEKLFF. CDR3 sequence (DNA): TGTGCCGGCAGTTTCGGACAGGGGTTTGAAAAACTGTTTTTT.

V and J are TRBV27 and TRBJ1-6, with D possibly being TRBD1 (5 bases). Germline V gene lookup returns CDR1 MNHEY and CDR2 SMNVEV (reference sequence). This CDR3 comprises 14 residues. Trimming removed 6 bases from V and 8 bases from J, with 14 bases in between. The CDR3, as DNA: TGTGCCAGCAGCCCGGGACTGGCGTATTCACCCCTCCACTTT. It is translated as CASSPGLAYSPLHF.